This entry features one TCR beta chain sequence. This entry belongs to a study of blood T cell repertoires in COVID-19. The CDR3 is 12 amino acids. CDR1 is LGHDT, CDR2 YNNKEL, per germline (reference sequence). The ends were cut back, 2 bases at V and 4 bases at J, with 4 bases in the middle. Clones were sequenced by immunoSEQ multiplex PCR, and TCRdb holds only the in-frame ones, with some missing. The table lists about 230,000 clones, 85% of them singletons. The chain uses TRBV3-1 (or the pseudogene TRBV3-2) and TRBJ2-3; D not certain. The sample was peripheral blood. The origin of this receptor is a man aged 35 to 55 with acute or convalescent COVID-19. The CDR3: CASSQSADTQYF. The CDR3 DNA is TGTGCCAGCAGCCAATCGGCAGATACGCAGTATTTT.